This T cell receptor beta chain was sequenced in a study of T cell responses to AZD1222 COVID-19 vaccine. Study conclusions and caveats: The study identified only six AZD1222 recipients as seropositive at baseline. Once two AZD1222 doses were given, Spike-specific TCR breadth and depth went up. Regions left unmutated in variants are reportedly the target of nearly half of spike-specific TCRs. Clonal diversity was possibly underestimated; the donors were predominantly white British and more often female.

Profiled with immunoSEQ multiplex PCR; TCRdb holds only in-frame clones, not every one. The sample yields 160,000 or so clones, around 90% seen once. Germline V gene data show CDR1 as LGHDT and CDR2 as YNNKEL (reference sequence). Trimming pared 0 bases from V and 0 bases from J, leaving 14 bases between. The length of the CDR3 is 17 residues. Worth noting for this clone: Its specificity is not known.

This TCR came from an adult who received the MenACWY meningococcal vaccine as a control. This chain joins TRBV3-1 (or the pseudogene TRBV3-2) and TRBJ1-1, with a tentative D call TRBD1 (6 bases). Sample: peripheral blood, taken 28 days after the second dose of the MenACWY control vaccine. The CDR3 DNA is TGTGCCAGCAGCCAAGAAATTGCGGGGGGCATGAACACTGAAGCTTTCTTT. Translated, it gives CASSQEIAGGMNTEAFF.